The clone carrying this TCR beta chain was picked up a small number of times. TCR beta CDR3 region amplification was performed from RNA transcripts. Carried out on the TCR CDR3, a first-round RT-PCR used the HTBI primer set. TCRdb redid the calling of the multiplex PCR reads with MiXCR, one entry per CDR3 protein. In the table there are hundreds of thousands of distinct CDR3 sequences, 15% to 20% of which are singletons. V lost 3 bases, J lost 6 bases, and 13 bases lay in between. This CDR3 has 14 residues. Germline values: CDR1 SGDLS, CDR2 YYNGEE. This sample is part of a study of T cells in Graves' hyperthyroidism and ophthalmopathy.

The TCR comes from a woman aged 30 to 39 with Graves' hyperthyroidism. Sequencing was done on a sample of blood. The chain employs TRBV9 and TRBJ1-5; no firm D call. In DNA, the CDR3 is TGTGCCAGCAGCGCCGGGCCCCGAGGTCAGCCCCAGCATTTT. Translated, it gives CASSAGPRGQPQHF.